The rows below give T cell receptor beta chains drawn from one sample of a study of CD8+ T cells in alopecia areata. Sequencing was performed with immunoSEQ multiplex PCR; in TCRdb, only in-frame clones are kept and a portion is missing. The sample has about 150,000 clones; 45% to 55% are singletons. Sample: CD8+ T cells sorted from blood, taken at week 0. All receptors derive from a human donor with alopecia areata. Each CDR3 is given with its conserved first and last residue. D genes are given only for firm matches. Size is stated for part of the rows, as once, few or many counts, or as a class when the clone is expanded.

abundance,v_gene,d_gene,j_gene,CDR3nt,CDR3aa
NA,TRBV27,NA,TRBJ2-7,TGTGCCAGCAGTTTGGGGCAGCAACCCTACGAGCAGTACTTC,CASSLGQQPYEQYF
NA,TRBV11-2,TRBD2,TRBJ2-3,TGTGCCAGCGCGGCGGGGGGGCCACAGTATTTT,CASAAGGPQYF
NA,TRBV14,NA,TRBJ1-1,TGTGCCAGCAGCCGTCGGACAACTGAAGCTTTCTTT,CASSRRTTEAFF
few,TRBV11-2,TRBD2,TRBJ2-3,TGTGCCAGCAGCGGCGGGACGGGGGGGACCGCAGATACGCAGTATTTT,CASSGGTGGTADTQYF
few,TRBV5-6,NA,TRBJ2-6,TGTGCCAGCAGCTTGGTGTCTTCTGGGGCCAACGTCCTGACTTTC,CASSLVSSGANVLTF
NA,TRBV7-6,NA,TRBJ2-5,TGTGCCAGCGCCGACGGGAAAGAGACCCAGTACTTC,CASADGKETQYF
NA,TRBV11-2,TRBD2,TRBJ2-3,TGTGCCAGCAGCCAATCTAGCGGGGGCCTCACAGATACGCAGTATTTT,CASSQSSGGLTDTQYF
NA,TRBV30,NA,TRBJ1-1,TGTGCCTGTAAACTCACCCCGGACAGTCGAAACACTGAAGCTTTCTTT,CACKLTPDSRNTEAFF
once,TRBV2,NA,TRBJ1-1,TGTGCCAGCAGCGAAAAAAGTGGTGGGGTCACTGAAGCTTTCTTT,CASSEKSGGVTEAFF
NA,TRBV29-1,NA,TRBJ1-2,TGCAGCGTTGTCTCTGAGAGGTCGAATGGCTACACCTTC,CSVVSERSNGYTF
NA,TRBV11-2,NA,TRBJ2-3,TGTGCCAGCAGCAATAACCCAGATACGCAGTATTTT,CASSNNPDTQYF
few,TRBV29-1,NA,TRBJ1-5,TGCAGCGTTGCCTCGACAGGAGACGGGCATCAGCCCCAGCATTTT,CSVASTGDGHQPQHF
few,TRBV19,NA,TRBJ1-5,TGTGCCACAGAGACGGGGGCCAATCAGCCCCAGCATTTT,CATETGANQPQHF
NA,TRBV13,NA,TRBJ2-7,TGTGCCAGCAGCTTAGGAACAGGCGGAGTCAACGAGCAGTACTTC,CASSLGTGGVNEQYF
NA,TRBV6-1,NA,TRBJ1-1,TGTGCCAGCAGTGAAGGGATCCGGATGAACACTGAAGCTTTCTTT,CASSEGIRMNTEAFF
NA,TRBV4-1,NA,TRBJ1-5,TGCGCCAGCAGCCAAGAGAATCAGCCCCAGCATTTT,CASSQENQPQHF
NA,TRBV21-1,NA,TRBJ1-1,TGTGCCAGCATCCAGACCCGCTCGGATACTGAAGCTTTCTTT,CASIQTRSDTEAFF
NA,TRBV25-1,NA,TRBJ2-7,TGTGCCAGCAGTGGGGAGTTCTACGAGCAGTACTTC,CASSGEFYEQYF
NA,TRBV30,TRBD2,TRBJ2-1,TGTGCCTGGAAGGCTAGCGGGGCATCCTACAATGAGCAGTTCTTC,CAWKASGASYNEQFF
NA,TRBV5-6,TRBD1,TRBJ2-7,TGTGCCAGCAGCCCAACCAGGAGACAGGGGAGCCCCTACGAGCAGTACTTC,CASSPTRRQGSPYEQYF
NA,TRBV16,NA,TRBJ1-1,TGTGCCAGCAGCCATGGGACGGCCACTGAAGCTTTCTTT,CASSHGTATEAFF
NA,TRBV5-6,NA,TRBJ2-7,TGTGCCAGCAGCTTGGCTGGCCTCCCATCCTCCTACGAGCAGTACTTC,CASSLAGLPSSYEQYF
once,TRBV7-3,TRBD1,TRBJ1-2,TGTGCCAGCAGCTTATCAGGGACAGTCTATGGCTACACCTTC,CASSLSGTVYGYTF
NA,TRBV4-3,TRBD2,TRBJ2-7,TGCGCCAGCAGCCAAGAGGCGGGGGAGGCTTCCTACGAGCAGTACTTC,CASSQEAGEASYEQYF
NA,TRBV2,NA,TRBJ1-2,TGTGCCAGCAGTGAGAGGGGGAACTATGGCTACACCTTC,CASSERGNYGYTF
NA,TRBV5-6,TRBD1,TRBJ1-1,TGTGCCAGCAGGCCTACAGGGGAACCTTTTGAAGCTTTCTTT,CASRPTGEPFEAFF
NA,TRBV30,TRBD1,TRBJ2-7,TGTGCCTGGAGTATTGGACAGGGGGCCTACGAGCAGTACTTC,CAWSIGQGAYEQYF
NA,TRBV28,NA,TRBJ2-7,TGTGCCAGCAGTTTTCGGCACGAGCAGTACTTC,CASSFRHEQYF
few,TRBV5-1,NA,TRBJ1-1,TGCGCCAGCAGCTTGACTGGCCCTCAAGGCACTGAAGCTTTCTTT,CASSLTGPQGTEAFF
NA,TRBV4-1,NA,TRBJ2-2,TGCGCCAGCAGCCCCCGACTCTCGACCGGGGAGCTGTTTTTT,CASSPRLSTGELFF
NA,TRBV6-6,NA,TRBJ1-6,TGTGCCAGCAGTTACTCGACCCCGGTCGATTCACCCCTCCACTTT,CASSYSTPVDSPLHF
NA,TRBV7-2,TRBD2,TRBJ2-5,TGTGCCAGCAGCCGCCCGGGACTAGCTAGAGAGACCCAGTACTTC,CASSRPGLARETQYF
NA,TRBV29-1,NA,TRBJ2-7,TGCAGCGTTCAGAAGGACAGTCAGTACTTC,CSVQKDSQYF
NA,TRBV10-3,TRBD2,TRBJ2-7,TGTGCCATTATGGTCGGGGTAGCGGGGACCTACGAGCAGTACTTC,CAIMVGVAGTYEQYF
few,TRBV29-1,NA,TRBJ1-2,TGCAGCGTTGTCCGCGGAGACGGTGGCTACACCTTC,CSVVRGDGGYTF
NA,TRBV29-1,NA,TRBJ2-7,TGCAGCGTTGGACCCCGGGACAAACCCTACGAGCAGTACTTC,CSVGPRDKPYEQYF
few,TRBV6-5,NA,TRBJ2-1,TGTGCCAGCAGTTACTCGTGGGACGCGTCGGGTGAGCAGTTCTTC,CASSYSWDASGEQFF
NA,TRBV19,NA,TRBJ2-7,TGTGCCAGTAGTATAGATAAGGGCTACGAGCAGTACTTC,CASSIDKGYEQYF
NA,TRBV30,NA,TRBJ2-7,TGTGCCTGGAGACGAACGGCCTACGAGCAGTACTTC,CAWRRTAYEQYF
few,TRBV15,NA,TRBJ2-7,TGTGCCACCAGCCAGCCGGGCGCAAACGAGCAGTACTTC,CATSQPGANEQYF
NA,TRBV29-1,TRBD1,TRBJ1-2,TGCAGCGTTGCGGGACAGGGTGAGAGGGCCTATGGCTACACCTTC,CSVAGQGERAYGYTF
NA,TRBV29-1,TRBD1,TRBJ2-7,TGCAGCGTTGAAGATCCCCGGACAGGGGGCAGGGAGCAGTACTTC,CSVEDPRTGGREQYF
NA,TRBV30,NA,TRBJ1-6,TGTGCCTGGAGTGAAGTGGGTAACAGCCCGACGGGTTTT,CAWSEVGNSPTGF
NA,TRBV5-5,NA,TRBJ2-6,TGTGCCAGCAGCTTGGACTCCGGTTTGGCGGCCTCTGGGGCCAACGTCCTGACTTTC,CASSLDSGLAASGANVLTF
few,TRBV7-9,NA,TRBJ2-5,TGTGCCAGCAGCTCCCCAGGACCAAAAAAGACCCAGTACTTC,CASSSPGPKKTQYF
NA,TRBV5-6,NA,TRBJ2-1,TGTGCCAGCAGCCTCCGGATCAATGAGCAGTTCTTC,CASSLRINEQFF
NA,TRBV30,NA,TRBJ1-1,TGTGCCTGGAGTGTACCCCCCGGGAACACTGAAGCTTTCTTT,CAWSVPPGNTEAFF
NA,TRBV6-5,TRBD1,TRBJ1-2,TGTGCCAGCAGTTATGGGACAGGGGCCGGTGGCTACACCTTC,CASSYGTGAGGYTF
once,TRBV29-1,NA,TRBJ2-1,TGCAGCGTTGAAGAATTGGGAAACAATGAGCAGTTCTTC,CSVEELGNNEQFF
NA,TRBV10-3,NA,TRBJ2-3,TGTGCCATCAGTGAGTCTCAGGGTTTGGGAGATACGCAGTATTTT,CAISESQGLGDTQYF
many,TRBV10-2,TRBD2,TRBJ2-3,TGCGCCAGCAGAGGGACTAGCGGGGGGGCGGATACGCAGTATTTT,CASRGTSGGADTQYF
NA,TRBV14,NA,TRBJ1-2,TGTGCCAGCAGCCTCCTGGGCGACTATGGCTACACCTTC,CASSLLGDYGYTF
NA,TRBV2,TRBD2,TRBJ2-6,TGTGCCAGCAGTGAACAGATAGCGGGGGAAAACTCTGGGGCCAACGTCCTGACTTTC,CASSEQIAGENSGANVLTF
NA,TRBV10-2,NA,TRBJ1-6,TGCGCCAGCCACGACGGACATAATTCACCCCTCCACTTT,CASHDGHNSPLHF
once,TRBV20-1,NA,TRBJ2-1,TGCAGTGCTATCGACAACAATGAGCAGTTCTTC,CSAIDNNEQFF
NA,TRBV5-1,TRBD1,TRBJ1-1,TGCGCCAGCAGCTTGGAAGGGGGACAGACGAACACTGAAGCTTTCTTT,CASSLEGGQTNTEAFF
NA,TRBV6-5,TRBD1,TRBJ2-1,TGTGCCAGCAGTTACGGACAGGCCGATGAGCAGTTCTTC,CASSYGQADEQFF